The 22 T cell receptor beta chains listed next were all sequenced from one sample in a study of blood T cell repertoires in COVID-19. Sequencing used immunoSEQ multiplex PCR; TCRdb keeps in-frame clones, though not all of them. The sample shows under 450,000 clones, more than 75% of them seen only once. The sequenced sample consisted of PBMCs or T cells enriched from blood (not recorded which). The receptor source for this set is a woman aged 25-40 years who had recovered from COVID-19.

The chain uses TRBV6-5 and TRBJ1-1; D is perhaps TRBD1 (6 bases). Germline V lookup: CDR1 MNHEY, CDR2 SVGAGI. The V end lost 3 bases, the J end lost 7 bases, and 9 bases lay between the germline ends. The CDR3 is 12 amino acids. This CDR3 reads CASSYSDSEAFF. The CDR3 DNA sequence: TGTGCCAGCAGTTATTCGGACAGTGAAGCTTTCTTT.

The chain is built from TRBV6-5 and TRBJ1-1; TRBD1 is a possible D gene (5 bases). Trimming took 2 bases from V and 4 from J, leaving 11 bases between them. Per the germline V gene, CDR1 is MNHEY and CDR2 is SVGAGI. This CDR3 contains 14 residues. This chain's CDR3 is CASSYGDLGTEAFF. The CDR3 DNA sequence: TGTGCCAGCAGTTACGGGGACTTAGGCACTGAAGCTTTCTTT.

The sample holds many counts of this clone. The DNA for the CDR3 is TGTGCCTGGAGTATGGGGGGGAACGAGCAGTACTTC. Translated, it gives CAWSMGGNEQYF. J is TRBJ2-7 and V is TRBV30; 7 positions agree with TRBD2. With 2 bases clipped from V and 5 bases from J, the junction kept 3 bases outside the gene matches. Germline V lookup: CDR1 GTSNPN, CDR2 SVGIG (reference sequence). The CDR3 runs 12 residues.

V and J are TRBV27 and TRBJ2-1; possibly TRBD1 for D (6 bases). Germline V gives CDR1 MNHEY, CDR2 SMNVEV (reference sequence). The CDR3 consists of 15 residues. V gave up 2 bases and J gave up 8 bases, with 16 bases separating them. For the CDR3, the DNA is TGTGCCAGCAGTTTAAGTACAGGGAGTGTCGATGAGCAGTTCTTC. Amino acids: CASSLSTGSVDEQFF.

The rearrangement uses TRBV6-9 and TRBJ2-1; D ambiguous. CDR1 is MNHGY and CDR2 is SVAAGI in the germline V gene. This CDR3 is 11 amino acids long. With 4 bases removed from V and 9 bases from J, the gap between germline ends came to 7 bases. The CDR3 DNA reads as TGTGCCAGCAGTTCCGAGGTTGAGCAGTTCTTC. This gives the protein CASSSEVEQFF.

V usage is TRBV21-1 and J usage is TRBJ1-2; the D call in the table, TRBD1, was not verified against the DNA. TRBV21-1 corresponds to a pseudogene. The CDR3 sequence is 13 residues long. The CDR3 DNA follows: TGTGCCAGCAGCAAAGGGACAGGCTATGGCTACACCTTC. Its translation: CASSKGTGYGYTF.

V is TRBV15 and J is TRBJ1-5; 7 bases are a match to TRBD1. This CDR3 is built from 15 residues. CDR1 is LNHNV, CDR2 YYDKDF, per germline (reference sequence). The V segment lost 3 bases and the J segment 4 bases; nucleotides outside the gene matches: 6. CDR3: CATSSPTGSNQPQHF. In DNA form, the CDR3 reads TGTGCCACCAGCAGTCCGACAGGGTCTAATCAGCCCCAGCATTTT.

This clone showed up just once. CDR3 sequence (DNA): TGTGCCAGCAGTGAGTCTTTGGCCGGGAGCTCCTACAATGAGCAGTTCTTC. As protein: CASSESLAGSSYNEQFF. The V gene is TRBV2, the J gene TRBJ2-1, with a possible D match to TRBD2 (6 bases). The CDR3 is made up of 17 amino acids. Trimming cost V 3 bases and J 0 bases, with 15 bases left between them. The germline V gene has CDR1 SNHLY and CDR2 FYNNEI.

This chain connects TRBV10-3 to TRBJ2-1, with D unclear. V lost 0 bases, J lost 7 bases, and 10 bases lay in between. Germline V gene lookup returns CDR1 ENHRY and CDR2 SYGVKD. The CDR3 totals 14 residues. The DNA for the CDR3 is TGTGCCATCAGTGAGTCGGGCTTTCCAAATGAGCAGTTCTTC. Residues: CAISESGFPNEQFF.

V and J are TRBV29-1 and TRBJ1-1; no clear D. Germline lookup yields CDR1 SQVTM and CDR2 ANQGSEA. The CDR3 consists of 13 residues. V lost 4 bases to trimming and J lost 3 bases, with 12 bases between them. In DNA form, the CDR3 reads TGCAGCGTTGTGGGCAGACCCGACACTGAAGCTTTCTTT. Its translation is CSVVGRPDTEAFF.

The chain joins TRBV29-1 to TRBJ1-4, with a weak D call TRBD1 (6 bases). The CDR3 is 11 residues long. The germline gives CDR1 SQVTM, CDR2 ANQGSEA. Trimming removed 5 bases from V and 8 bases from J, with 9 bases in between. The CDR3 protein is CSVFGQEKLFF. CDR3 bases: TGCAGCGTTTTCGGACAGGAAAAACTGTTTTTT. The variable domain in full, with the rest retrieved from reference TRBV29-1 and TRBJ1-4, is SAVISQKPSRDICQRGTSLTIQCQVDSQVTMMFWYRQQPGQSLTLIATANQGSEATYESGFVIDKFPISRPNLTFSTLTVSNMSPEDSSIYLCSVFGQEKLFFGSGTQLSVL.

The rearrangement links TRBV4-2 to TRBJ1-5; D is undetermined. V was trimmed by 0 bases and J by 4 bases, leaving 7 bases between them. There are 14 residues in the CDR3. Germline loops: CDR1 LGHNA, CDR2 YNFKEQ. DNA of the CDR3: TGTGCCAGCAGCCAAGATGACTGGAATCAGCCCCAGCATTTT. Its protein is CASSQDDWNQPQHF.

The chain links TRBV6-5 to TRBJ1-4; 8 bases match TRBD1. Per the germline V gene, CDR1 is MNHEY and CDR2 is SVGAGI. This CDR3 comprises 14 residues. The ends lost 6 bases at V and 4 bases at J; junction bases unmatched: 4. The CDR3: CASSPTGDNEKLFF. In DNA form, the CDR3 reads TGTGCCAGCAGCCCGACAGGGGATAATGAAAAACTGTTTTTT.

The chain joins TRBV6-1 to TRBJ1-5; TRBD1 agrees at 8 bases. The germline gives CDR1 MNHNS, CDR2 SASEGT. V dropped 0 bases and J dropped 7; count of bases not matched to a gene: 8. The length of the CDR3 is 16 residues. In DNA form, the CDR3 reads TGTGCCAGCAGTGAAGCGGACAGGGCGATTGAACAGCCCCAGCATTTT. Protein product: CASSEADRAIEQPQHF.

The CDR3 bases are TGTGCCAGCAGAGCATTCCGGGACAGGGGATATGGCTACACCTTC. This gives the protein CASRAFRDRGYGYTF. The rearrangement links TRBV28 to TRBJ1-2, with 10 bases that match TRBD1. Germline CDR1 and CDR2: MDHEN and SYDVKM. CDR3 length: 15 amino acids. Losses at the gene ends were 6 bases for V and 5 bases for J; bases not matched to a gene: 9.

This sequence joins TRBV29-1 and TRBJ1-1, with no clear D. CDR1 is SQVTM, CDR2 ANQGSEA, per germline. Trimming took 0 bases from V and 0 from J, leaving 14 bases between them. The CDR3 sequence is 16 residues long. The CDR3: CSVEDTSQALNTEAFF. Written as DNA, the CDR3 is TGCAGCGTTGAAGATACCTCTCAGGCACTGAACACTGAAGCTTTCTTT. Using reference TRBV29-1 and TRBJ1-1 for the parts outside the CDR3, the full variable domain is SAVISQKPSRDICQRGTSLTIQCQVDSQVTMMFWYRQQPGQSLTLIATANQGSEATYESGFVIDKFPISRPNLTFSTLTVSNMSPEDSSIYLCSVEDTSQALNTEAFFGQGTRLTVV.

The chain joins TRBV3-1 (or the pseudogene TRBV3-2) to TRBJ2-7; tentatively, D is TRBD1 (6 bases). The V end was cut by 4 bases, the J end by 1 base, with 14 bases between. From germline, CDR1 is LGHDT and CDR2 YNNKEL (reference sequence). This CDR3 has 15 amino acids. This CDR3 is CASSPKRDTSYEQYF. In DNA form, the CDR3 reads TGTGCCAGCAGCCCCAAACGGGACACTTCCTACGAGCAGTACTTC.

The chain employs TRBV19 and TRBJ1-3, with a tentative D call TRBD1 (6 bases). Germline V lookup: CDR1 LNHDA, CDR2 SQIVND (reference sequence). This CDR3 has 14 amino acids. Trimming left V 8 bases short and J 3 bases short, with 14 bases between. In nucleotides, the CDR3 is TGTGCCAGTTCAAGACAGGCTAGTGGAAACACCATATATTTT. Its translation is CASSRQASGNTIYF.

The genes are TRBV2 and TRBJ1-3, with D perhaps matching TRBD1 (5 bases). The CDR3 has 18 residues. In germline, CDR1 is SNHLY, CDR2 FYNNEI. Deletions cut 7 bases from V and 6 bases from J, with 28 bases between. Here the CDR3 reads CASTSSGPRVMYQNTIYF. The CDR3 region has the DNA TGTGCCAGCACATCCTCGGGCCCCAGGGTGATGTATCAAAACACCATATATTTT. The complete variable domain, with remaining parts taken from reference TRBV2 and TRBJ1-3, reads EPEVTQTPSHQVTQMGQEVILRCVPISNHLYFYWYRQILGQKVEFLVSFYNNEISEKSEIFDDQFSVERPDGSNFTLKIRSTKLEDSAMYFCASTSSGPRVMYQNTIYFGEGSWLTVV.

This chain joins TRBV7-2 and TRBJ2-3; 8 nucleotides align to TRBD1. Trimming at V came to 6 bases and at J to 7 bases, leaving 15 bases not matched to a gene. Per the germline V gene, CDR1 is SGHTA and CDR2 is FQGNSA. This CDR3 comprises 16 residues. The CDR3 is CASSPRYGTGQNTQYF. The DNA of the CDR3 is TGTGCCAGCAGTCCCCGCTACGGGACAGGACAAAATACGCAGTATTTT.

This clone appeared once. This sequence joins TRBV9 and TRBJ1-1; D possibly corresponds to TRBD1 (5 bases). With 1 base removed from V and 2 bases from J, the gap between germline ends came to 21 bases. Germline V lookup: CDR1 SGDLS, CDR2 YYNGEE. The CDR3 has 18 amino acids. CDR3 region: CASSVTGTSGGQNTEAFF. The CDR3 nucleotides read TGTGCCAGCAGCGTAACCGGGACTTCCGGCGGGCAAAACACTGAAGCTTTCTTT.

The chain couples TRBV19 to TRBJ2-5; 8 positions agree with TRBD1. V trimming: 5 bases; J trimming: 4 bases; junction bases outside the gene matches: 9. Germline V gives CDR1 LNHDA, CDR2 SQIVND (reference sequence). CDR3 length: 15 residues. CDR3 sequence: CASSRSWTGRETQYF. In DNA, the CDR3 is TGTGCCAGTAGTCGTTCGTGGACAGGGCGAGAGACCCAGTACTTC.